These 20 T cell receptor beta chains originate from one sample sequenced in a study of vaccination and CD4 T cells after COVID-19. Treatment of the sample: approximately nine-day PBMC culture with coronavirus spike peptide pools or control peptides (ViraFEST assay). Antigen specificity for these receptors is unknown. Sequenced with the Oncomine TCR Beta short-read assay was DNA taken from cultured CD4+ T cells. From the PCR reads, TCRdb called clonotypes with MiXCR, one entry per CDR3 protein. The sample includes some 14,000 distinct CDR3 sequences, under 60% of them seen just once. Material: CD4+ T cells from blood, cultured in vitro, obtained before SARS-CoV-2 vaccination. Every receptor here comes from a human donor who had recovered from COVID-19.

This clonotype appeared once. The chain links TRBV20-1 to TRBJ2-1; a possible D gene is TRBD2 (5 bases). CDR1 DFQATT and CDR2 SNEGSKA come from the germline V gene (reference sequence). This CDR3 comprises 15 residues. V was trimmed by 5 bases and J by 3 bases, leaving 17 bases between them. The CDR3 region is CSAGLVAGGYNEQFF. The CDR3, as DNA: TGCAGTGCTGGTTTGGTTGCGGGCGGCTACAATGAGCAGTTCTTC.

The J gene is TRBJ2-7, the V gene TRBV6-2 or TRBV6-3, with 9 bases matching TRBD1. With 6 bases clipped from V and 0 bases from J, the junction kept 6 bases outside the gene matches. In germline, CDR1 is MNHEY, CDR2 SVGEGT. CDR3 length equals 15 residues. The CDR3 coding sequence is TGTGCCAGCAGCGCCGGGACAGGGCGCTCCTACGAGCAGTACTTC. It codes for CASSAGTGRSYEQYF.

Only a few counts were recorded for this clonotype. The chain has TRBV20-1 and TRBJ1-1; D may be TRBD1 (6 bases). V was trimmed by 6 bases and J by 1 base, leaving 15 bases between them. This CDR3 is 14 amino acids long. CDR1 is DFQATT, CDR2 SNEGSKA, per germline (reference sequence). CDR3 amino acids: CSAKRAGENTEAFF. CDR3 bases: TGCAGTGCCAAACGGGCAGGGGAGAACACTGAAGCTTTCTTT.

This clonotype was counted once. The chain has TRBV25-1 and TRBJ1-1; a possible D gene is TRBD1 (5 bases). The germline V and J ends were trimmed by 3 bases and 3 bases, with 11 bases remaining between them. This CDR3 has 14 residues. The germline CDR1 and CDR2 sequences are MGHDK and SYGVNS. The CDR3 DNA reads TGTGCCAGCAGTGACGGGGGGATCGACACTGAAGCTTTCTTT. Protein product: CASSDGGIDTEAFF.

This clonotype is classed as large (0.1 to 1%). The CDR3, as DNA: TGTGCCAGCAGTGTCGGAGCAGGGGGCCTCTATGGCTACACCTTC. It translates to CASSVGAGGLYGYTF. The J gene is TRBJ1-2, the V gene TRBV6-4; TRBD1 agrees at 8 bases. The germline CDR1 and CDR2 sequences are MRHNA and SNTAGT. This CDR3 spans 15 amino acids. J lost 4 bases, V lost 4 bases, and 8 bases had no gene match.

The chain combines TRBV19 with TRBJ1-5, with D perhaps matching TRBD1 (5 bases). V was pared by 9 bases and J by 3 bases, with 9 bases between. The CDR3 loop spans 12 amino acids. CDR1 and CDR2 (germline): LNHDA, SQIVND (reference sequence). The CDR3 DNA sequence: TGTGCCAGCCGACAGTACAATCAGCCCCAGCATTTT. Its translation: CASRQYNQPQHF.

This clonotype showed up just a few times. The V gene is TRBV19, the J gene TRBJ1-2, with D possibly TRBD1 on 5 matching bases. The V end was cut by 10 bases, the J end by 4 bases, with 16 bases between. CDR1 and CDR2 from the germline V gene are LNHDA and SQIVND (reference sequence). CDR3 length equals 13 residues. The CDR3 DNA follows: TGTGCCACCCGCAGGGAGGGTGGCTATGGCTACACCTTC. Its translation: CATRREGGYGYTF.

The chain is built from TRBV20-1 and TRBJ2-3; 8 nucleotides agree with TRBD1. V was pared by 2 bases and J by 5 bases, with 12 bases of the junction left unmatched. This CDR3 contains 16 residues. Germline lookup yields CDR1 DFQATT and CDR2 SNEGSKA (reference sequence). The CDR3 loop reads CSARHRRTGKEDTQYF. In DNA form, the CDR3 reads TGCAGTGCTAGACACCGACGGACAGGGAAGGAAGATACGCAGTATTTT.

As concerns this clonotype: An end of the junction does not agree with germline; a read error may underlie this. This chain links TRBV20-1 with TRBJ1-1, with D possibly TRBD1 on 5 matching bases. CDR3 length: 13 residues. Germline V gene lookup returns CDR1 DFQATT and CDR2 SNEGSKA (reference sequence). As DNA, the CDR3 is TGCAGTGCTGGAACCCCAGGGATCACTGAAGCTCTCTTT. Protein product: CSAGTPGITEALF.

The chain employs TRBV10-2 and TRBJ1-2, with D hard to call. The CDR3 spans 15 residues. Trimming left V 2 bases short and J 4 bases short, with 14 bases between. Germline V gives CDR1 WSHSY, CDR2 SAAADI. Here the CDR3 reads CASSEASSYSYGYTF. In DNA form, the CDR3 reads TGCGCCAGCAGTGAGGCGTCTTCGTATTCCTATGGCTACACCTTC.

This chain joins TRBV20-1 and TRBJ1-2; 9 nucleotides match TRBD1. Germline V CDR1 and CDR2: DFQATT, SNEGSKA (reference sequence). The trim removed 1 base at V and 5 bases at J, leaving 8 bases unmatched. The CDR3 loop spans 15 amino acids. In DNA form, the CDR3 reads TGCAGTGCTAGAGTTCCCGGGACAGGGAGTTATGGCTACACCTTC. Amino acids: CSARVPGTGSYGYTF.

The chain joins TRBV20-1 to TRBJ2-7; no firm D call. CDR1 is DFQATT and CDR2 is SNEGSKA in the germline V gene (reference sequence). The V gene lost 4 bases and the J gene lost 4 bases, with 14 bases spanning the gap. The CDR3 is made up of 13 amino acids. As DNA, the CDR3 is TGCAGTGCTACCGACAAGTCAGAGTACGAGCAGTACTTC. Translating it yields CSATDKSEYEQYF.

The CDR3 DNA sequence: TGTGCCAGCAGACCACAGGGGAACGTGAACACTGAAGCTTTCTTT. It yields the protein CASRPQGNVNTEAFF. The chain links TRBV7-2 to TRBJ1-1; 7 bases line up with TRBD1. Per the germline V gene, CDR1 is SGHTA and CDR2 is FQGNSA. The CDR3 has 15 residues. Germline trimming cut 6 bases from V and 0 bases from J; bases unmatched to any gene: 7.

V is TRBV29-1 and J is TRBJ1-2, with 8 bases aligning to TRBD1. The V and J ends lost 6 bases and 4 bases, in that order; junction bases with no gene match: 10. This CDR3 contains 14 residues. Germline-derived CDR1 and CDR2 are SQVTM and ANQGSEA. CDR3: CSVGLGTGLYGYTF. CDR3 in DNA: TGCAGCGTGGGCCTTGGGACAGGCCTCTATGGCTACACCTTC.

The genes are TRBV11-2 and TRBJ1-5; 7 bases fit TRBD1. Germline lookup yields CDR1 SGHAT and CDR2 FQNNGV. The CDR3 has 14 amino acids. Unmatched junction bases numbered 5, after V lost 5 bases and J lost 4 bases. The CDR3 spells CASSPRDSNQPQHF. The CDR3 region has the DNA TGTGCCAGCAGCCCCCGGGACAGTAATCAGCCCCAGCATTTT.

CDR3 in amino acids: CASSLDTGPYEQYF. CDR3 nucleotide sequence: TGCGCCAGCAGCTTGGACACAGGGCCCTACGAGCAGTACTTC. This chain joins TRBV5-1 and TRBJ2-7; TRBD1 is a possible D gene (6 bases). CDR1 SGHRS and CDR2 YFSETQ come from the germline V gene. Trimming removed 0 bases from V and 2 bases from J, with 9 bases in between. The CDR3 contains 14 residues.

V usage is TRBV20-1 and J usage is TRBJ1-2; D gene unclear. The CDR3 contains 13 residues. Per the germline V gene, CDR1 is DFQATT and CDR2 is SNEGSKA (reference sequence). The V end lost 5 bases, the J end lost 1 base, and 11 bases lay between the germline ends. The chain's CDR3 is CSAEQRINYGYTF. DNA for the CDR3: TGCAGTGCTGAACAGCGTATTAACTATGGCTACACCTTC.

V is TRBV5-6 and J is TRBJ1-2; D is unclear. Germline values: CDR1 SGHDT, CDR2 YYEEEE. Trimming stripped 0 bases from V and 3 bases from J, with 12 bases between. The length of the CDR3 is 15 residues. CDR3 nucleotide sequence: TGTGCCAGCAGCTTGGATTTGGAGACCTACTATGGCTACACCTTC. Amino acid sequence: CASSLDLETYYGYTF.

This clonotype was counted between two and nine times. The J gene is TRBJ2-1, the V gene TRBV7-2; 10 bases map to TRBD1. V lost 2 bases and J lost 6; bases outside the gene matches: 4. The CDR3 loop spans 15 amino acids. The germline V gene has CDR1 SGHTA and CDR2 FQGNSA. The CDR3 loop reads CASSLPGTGVNEQFF. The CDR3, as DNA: TGTGCCAGCAGCTTACCCGGGACAGGGGTCAATGAGCAGTTCTTC.

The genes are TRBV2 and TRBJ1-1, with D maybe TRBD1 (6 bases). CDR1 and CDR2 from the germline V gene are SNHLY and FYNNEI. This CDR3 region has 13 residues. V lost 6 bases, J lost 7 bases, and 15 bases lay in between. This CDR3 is CASRKRQANEAFF. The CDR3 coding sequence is TGTGCCAGCAGGAAAAGACAGGCCAATGAAGCTTTCTTT.